The entry that follows covers one T cell receptor beta chain sequence. Its antigen is not yet known. No much larger clone exists at a distance of one base, and base qualities are not known. TCRbeta CDR3 regions were amplified from genomic DNA using the immunoSEQ Assay, a bias-controlled multiplex PCR. In the paper's pipeline: The number of nucleated cells in each sample was estimated from the amplification of reference gene primers within the assay. Sequence reads were collapsed and filtered to measure the absolute abundance of every unique TCRbeta CDR3 rearrangement. For each sample, productive Simpson clonality was calculated as the square root of Simpson's diversity index over productive rearrangements. The table was pulled from immuneACCESS by TCRdb, which kept in-frame rearrangements only. Such tables lose some clones; where checked, under half of the loss comes from unresolved V genes, and the rest has no known cause. V, J and clone size are those of that table, while D and trimming were read from the DNA. The sample includes some 240,000 clones, with approximately 78% observed a single time. The ten most abundant clones make up around 11% of the sample.

Collaborating institutions collected whole blood in K2EDTA tubes following their own protocols. For TCRbeta analysis, collaborators shipped samples in one of three forms: frozen whole blood, isolated PBMCs, or DNA extracted from either of those sample types. These data are taken from a study of blood T cell repertoires in COVID-19 (TCRdb year 2020). About the study as a whole: Samples covering the acute and convalescent phases of COVID-19 were provided by collaborators in the United States, Italy and Spain. A freely available public database, intended as a resource for researchers studying the immune response to SARS-CoV-2, is where the repertoires were released. Subjects who had been exposed to COVID-19, were actively infected with it, or had recovered from it provided the deeply sampled blood TCRbeta repertoires that made up the dataset. A de-identified subject ID, COVID-19 status, age in years and sex were almost always included in the sample metadata. The material from the prospective study consisted of cDNA or gDNA derived from T cells, B-cell-depleted T cells, or PBMCs. Samples were obtained from the ongoing ImmuneRACE study (first 160 participants) and from some 1,300 subjects provided by 6 global collaborators. Where HLA class I and class II types were available, the types were taken from metadata supplied by the sample provider, not from assay-based typing.

From the germline V gene, CDR1 is MNHEY and CDR2 is SVGAGI. After removal of 9 bases from V and 2 bases from J, the junction retains 8 bases not matched to a gene. Spanning cysteine to phenylalanine, the CDR3 consists of 14 amino acids. The CDR3 DNA has 42 bases and is translated from base 1. Summary of the overall study and its limitations: How much clinical and demographic metadata was included differed by source and by participant, and the metadata was provided uncurated.

Sequencing input: peripheral blood. The receptor was derived from a woman aged 60-75 years with active or convalescent COVID-19. The V and J genes are TRBV6-5 and TRBJ2-7, with 9 bases in between that match TRBD1. The sequence in DNA is TGTGCCAGTACCAGACAGGGGGGGACCTACGAGCAGTACTTC. Translated, it gives CASTRQGGTYEQYF.